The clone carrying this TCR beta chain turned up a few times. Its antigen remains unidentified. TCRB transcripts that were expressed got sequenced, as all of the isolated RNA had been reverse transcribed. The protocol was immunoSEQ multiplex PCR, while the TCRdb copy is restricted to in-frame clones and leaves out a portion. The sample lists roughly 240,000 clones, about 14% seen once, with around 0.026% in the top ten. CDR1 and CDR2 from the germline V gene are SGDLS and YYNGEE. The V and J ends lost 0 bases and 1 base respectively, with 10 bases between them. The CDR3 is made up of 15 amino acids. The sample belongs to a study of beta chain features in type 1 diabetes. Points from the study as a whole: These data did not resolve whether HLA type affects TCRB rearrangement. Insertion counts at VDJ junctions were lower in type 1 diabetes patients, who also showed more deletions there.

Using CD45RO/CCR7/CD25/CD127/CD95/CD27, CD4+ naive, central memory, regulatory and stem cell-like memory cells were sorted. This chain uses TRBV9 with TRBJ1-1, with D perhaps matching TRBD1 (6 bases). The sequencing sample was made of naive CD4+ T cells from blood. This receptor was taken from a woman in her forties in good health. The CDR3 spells CASSVGQGTNTEAFF. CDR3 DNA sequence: TGTGCCAGCAGCGTAGGCCAGGGGACGAACACTGAAGCTTTCTTT.